A single sample gave rise to the 16 T cell receptor beta chains below, sequenced in a study of regulatory T cells in long-lasting Graves disease. TCR beta libraries were built with iRepertoire HTBI primers and Arm-PCR of CDR3 regions. TCRdb re-derived calls from the multiplex PCR reads in MiXCR, one entry per CDR3 protein. Seen here are approximately 350,000 distinct CDR3 sequences, over 15% observed once, and the top ten hold roughly 30%. Time point indicated: newly diagnosed GD, antithyroid drugs for less than 3 months. With RNA extracted from PBMCs as input, the TCR library was made. The same sample was also studied in work on T cells in Graves' hyperthyroidism and ophthalmopathy.

The input for sequencing was peripheral blood mononuclear cells (PBMCs), taken at new diagnosis, from a patient treated with antithyroid drugs. The source of these receptors is a middle-aged man with Graves disease.

The V gene is TRBV10-3, the J gene TRBJ1-6, with no clear D. Germline lookup yields CDR1 ENHRY and CDR2 SYGVKD. V shed 3 bases and J shed 5 bases, with 8 bases lying between them. The CDR3 has 14 residues. CDR3 region: CAISDRIDNSPLHF. DNA for the CDR3: TGTGCCATCAGTGACAGGATAGATAATTCACCCCTCCACTTT.

This clonotype was counted at least ten times. The rearrangement links TRBV28 to TRBJ2-7, with TRBD1 matching over 8 bases. Per germline, CDR1 MDHEN and CDR2 SYDVKM. Trimming took 5 bases from V and 2 from J; bases not matched to a gene: 5. The CDR3 runs to 14 residues. The CDR3: CASSPLDRAYEQYF. CDR3 nucleotide sequence: TGTGCCAGCAGTCCCTTGGACAGGGCCTACGAGCAGTACTTC.

The table lists this clonotype with many counts. The chain couples TRBV7-2 to TRBJ2-7; TRBD1 matches 9 bases. The junction had 3 bases not matched to a gene; V was cut back by 4 bases and J by 2 bases. The germline V gene has CDR1 SGHTA and CDR2 FQGNSA. The CDR3 consists of 14 residues. CDR3 amino acids: CASSSRTGAYEQYF. CDR3 coding DNA: TGTGCCAGCAGCTCACGGACAGGGGCCTACGAGCAGTACTTC.

This clonotype was recorded at least ten times. The chain carries TRBV28 and TRBJ2-5, with D uncertain. The germline gives CDR1 MDHEN, CDR2 SYDVKM. The germline V and J ends were trimmed by 8 bases and 0 bases, with 13 bases remaining between them. This CDR3 contains 14 residues. CDR3 sequence: CASRGPQYQETQYF. The CDR3 DNA reads TGTGCCAGCCGTGGGCCTCAGTACCAAGAGACCCAGTACTTC.

This clonotype was found many times. The chain uses TRBV2 and TRBJ2-2; 7 positions match TRBD1. This CDR3 contains 13 residues. Germline assignment: CDR1 SNHLY and CDR2 FYNNEI. Trimming at V came to 6 bases and at J to 3 bases, leaving 1 base not matched to a gene. The CDR3 nucleotides read TGTGCCAGCAGGACAGGGTACACCGGGGAGCTGTTTTTT. Translated: CASRTGYTGELFF.

A few counts support this clonotype. This rearrangement joins TRBV20-1 to TRBJ1-1; possible D gene TRBD1, 5 bases. CDR1 is DFQATT, CDR2 SNEGSKA, per germline (reference sequence). V lost 6 bases and J lost 0, with 11 bases in between. This CDR3 is 13 amino acids long. CDR3 DNA: TGCAGTGCCATACAGGATGTGAACACTGAAGCTTTCTTT. Protein product: CSAIQDVNTEAFF.

In its sample, this clonotype was seen many times. This sequence joins TRBV30 and TRBJ2-2, with a tentative D call TRBD1 (6 bases). Trimming stripped 4 bases from V and 3 bases from J, with 21 bases between. Looked up from germline, CDR1 is GTSNPN and CDR2 is SVGIG (reference sequence). The CDR3 consists of 17 residues. The CDR3 DNA is TGTGCCTGGACCAACACAGGGTATTTTGGAGACACCGGGGAGCTGTTTTTT. Protein: CAWTNTGYFGDTGELFF. Complete variable domain (other parts from reference TRBV30 and TRBJ2-2): SQTIHQWPATLVQPVGSPLSLECTVEGTSNPNLYWYRQAAGRGLQLLFYSVGIGQISSEVPQNLSASRPQDRQFILSSKKLLLSDSGFYLCAWTNTGYFGDTGELFFGEGSRLTVL.

This clonotype was found a few times. V is TRBV12-3 or TRBV12-4 and J is TRBJ1-4, with D uncertain. This CDR3 has 14 amino acids. The V and J ends lost 3 bases and 7 bases respectively, with 12 bases between them. This CDR3 is CASSFLGGSEKLFF. The CDR3 region has the DNA TGTGCCAGCAGTTTTCTAGGAGGTAGTGAAAAACTGTTTTTT.

This clonotype was counted ten times or more. V and J are TRBV28 and TRBJ2-3; 8 bases map to TRBD1. CDR3 length: 12 residues. The germline gives CDR1 MDHEN, CDR2 SYDVKM. J was trimmed by 14 bases and V by 5 bases; bases with no gene match: 9. The CDR3 reads CASSLGQGKPYF. In DNA, the CDR3 is TGTGCCAGCAGTCTCGGACAGGGCAAGCCGTATTTT.

At least ten counts were recorded for this clonotype. This sequence joins TRBV30 and TRBJ2-5; 7 bases align to TRBD1. Germline values: CDR1 GTSNPN, CDR2 SVGIG (reference sequence). The ends lost 0 bases at V and 1 base at J; junction bases unmatched: 8. This CDR3 is 16 amino acids long. CDR3 protein: CAWSVPGGTVQETQYF. The CDR3 DNA is TGTGCCTGGAGTGTACCCGGTGGGACAGTCCAAGAGACCCAGTACTTC.

The chain joins TRBV20-1 to TRBJ1-3; D is perhaps TRBD1 (6 bases). V was clipped by 1 base and J by 2 bases, with 12 bases between them. Germline loops: CDR1 DFQATT, CDR2 SNEGSKA (reference sequence). This CDR3 has 15 residues. DNA for the CDR3: TGCAGTGCTAGAGCCTACCGGGGGCCTGGAAACACCATATATTTT. This translates into CSARAYRGPGNTIYF.

This clonotype has a count of ten or more. The genes are TRBV9 and TRBJ2-2, with 7 bases matching TRBD1. The V and J ends lost 3 bases and 0 bases, in that order; junction bases with no gene match: 8. Per the germline V gene, CDR1 is SGDLS and CDR2 is YYNGEE. The CDR3 length is 17 residues. The DNA of the CDR3 is TGTGCCAGCAGCGCCTCCCGAGGGACAGCGAACACCGGGGAGCTGTTTTTT. Translation gives CASSASRGTANTGELFF.

The V gene is TRBV20-1, the J gene TRBJ2-3; 7 bases map to TRBD1. This CDR3 has 13 residues. CDR1 is DFQATT and CDR2 is SNEGSKA in the germline V gene (reference sequence). V shed 5 bases and J 0 bases; nucleotides not matched to a gene: 2. Here the CDR3 DNA reads TGCAGTGCTGTGGGACAGAGCACAGATACGCAGTATTTT. Encoded protein: CSAVGQSTDTQYF.

This clonotype was detected ten times or more. The chain links TRBV30 to TRBJ2-7, with 8 bases identical to TRBD1. J gave up 5 bases and V 5 bases, and 8 bases lay outside the gene matches. The CDR3 sequence is 13 residues long. CDR1 and CDR2 (germline): GTSNPN, SVGIG (reference sequence). CDR3 protein: CAWSRQGLDEQYF. DNA for the CDR3: TGTGCCTGGTCTAGACAGGGGTTGGACGAGCAGTACTTC.

As concerns this clonotype: This may be a read error: a much more frequent sequence differs by one nucleotide. V usage is TRBV3-1 and J usage is TRBJ2-2; D perhaps matches TRBD2 (5 bases). The CDR3 spans 13 residues. Germline loops: CDR1 LGHDT, CDR2 YNNKEL (reference sequence). Between the trimmed V and J ends, which lost 4 bases and 3 bases, there was a span of 6 bases. Here the CDR3 reads CASSRRDTGELFF. CDR3 sequence (DNA): TGTGCCAGCAGCCGGCGGGACACCGGGGAGCTGTTTTTT.

Notes on this clonotype: A clone one base away is much larger, so this may be a read error. The rearrangement links TRBV7-8 to TRBJ2-1; perhaps D is TRBD1 or TRBD2 (6 bases each). V was shortened by 10 bases and J by 5 bases, with 18 bases between the two germline ends. Germline values: CDR1 SGHVS, CDR2 FQNEAQ. The CDR3 sequence is 14 residues long. CDR3 in amino acids: CANRGGGLHNEQFF. The DNA for the CDR3 is TGTGCCAACAGAGGAGGGGGACTTCACAATGAGCAGTTCTTC.